Sequencing of this TCR beta chain was carried out in a study of T cell responses to AZD1222 COVID-19 vaccine. Pooled samples include second doses given at about 4 or 12 weeks. The germline CDR1 and CDR2 sequences are MNHEY and SMNVEV (reference sequence). The CDR3 length is 15 residues. The junction had 1 base not matched to a gene; V was cut back by 3 bases and J by 0 bases. A remark on this clone: Its cognate antigen is unknown.

Only in-frame clones appear in the TCRdb table, and some are missing; sequencing was by immunoSEQ multiplex PCR. The repertoire holds about 120,000 clones, with about 90% as singletons. Whole-study findings and limits: The peak T cell response came first, and repertoires were sampled only after it.

The sequence came from an adult who received the AZD1222 COVID-19 vaccine. The chain carries TRBV27 and TRBJ1-5; 8 nucleotides line up with TRBD1. The input for sequencing was peripheral blood, taken 28 days after the second AZD1222 dose. The CDR3 is CASSFRGRSNQPQHF. In DNA form, the CDR3 reads TGTGCCAGCAGTTTCAGGGGGCGTAGCAATCAGCCCCAGCATTTT.